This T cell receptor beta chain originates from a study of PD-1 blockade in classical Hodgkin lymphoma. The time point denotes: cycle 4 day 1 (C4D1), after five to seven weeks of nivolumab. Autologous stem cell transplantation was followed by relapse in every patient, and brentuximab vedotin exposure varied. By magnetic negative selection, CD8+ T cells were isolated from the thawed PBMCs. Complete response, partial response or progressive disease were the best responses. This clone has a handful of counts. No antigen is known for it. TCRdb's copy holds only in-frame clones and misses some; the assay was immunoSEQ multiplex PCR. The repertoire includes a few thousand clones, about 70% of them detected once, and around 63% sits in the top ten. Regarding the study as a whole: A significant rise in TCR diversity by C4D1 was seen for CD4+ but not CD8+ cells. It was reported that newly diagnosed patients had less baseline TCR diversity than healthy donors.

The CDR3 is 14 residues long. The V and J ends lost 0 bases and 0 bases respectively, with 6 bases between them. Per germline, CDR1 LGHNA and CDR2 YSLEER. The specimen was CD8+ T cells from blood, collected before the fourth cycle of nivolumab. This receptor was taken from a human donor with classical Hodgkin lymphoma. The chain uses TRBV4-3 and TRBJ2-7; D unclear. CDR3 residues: CASSQERVSYEQYF. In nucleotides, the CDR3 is TGCGCCAGCAGCCAAGAAAGAGTCTCCTACGAGCAGTACTTC.